These 25 T cell receptor beta chains originate from one sample sequenced in a study of somatic mutations in cytotoxic T cells in rheumatoid arthritis. Measured with immunoSEQ multiplex PCR; TCRdb has only the in-frame clones, and not every one. Among 20,000 to 25,000 clones listed, about 83% were seen once. Sample: CD8+ T cells sorted from blood. These receptor sequences come from an adult with rheumatoid arthritis.

The chain links TRBV9 to TRBJ2-7; 9 nucleotides align to TRBD1. J gave up 5 bases and V 4 bases, and 7 bases lay outside the gene matches. CDR3 size: 14 residues. CDR1 and CDR2 from the germline V gene are SGDLS and YYNGEE. The chain's CDR3 is CASSPRDRVDEQYF. The CDR3 region has the DNA TGTGCCAGCAGCCCCCGGGACAGGGTCGACGAGCAGTACTTC.

The rearrangement joins TRBV15 to TRBJ2-5; no clear D. CDR1 is LNHNV, CDR2 YYDKDF, per germline (reference sequence). CDR3 size: 14 residues. V was trimmed by 5 bases and J by 4 bases, leaving 14 bases between them. CDR3 region: CATSGATGRETQYF. The DNA of the CDR3 is TGTGCCACCAGCGGAGCGACGGGCAGAGAGACCCAGTACTTC.

V is TRBV7-9 and J is TRBJ2-3, with TRBD1 matching over 8 bases. Germline V gives CDR1 SEHNR, CDR2 FQNEAQ (reference sequence). Trimming took 5 bases from V and 6 from J; bases not matched to a gene: 7. The length of the CDR3 is 14 residues. The CDR3 is CASSPRTGQDTQYF. The CDR3 DNA is TGTGCCAGCAGCCCAAGGACAGGGCAGGATACGCAGTATTTT.

This clone was seen a few times. This chain connects TRBV6-5 to TRBJ2-1; 12 bases line up with TRBD2. The V segment lost 3 bases and the J segment 8 bases; nucleotides outside the gene matches: 8. This CDR3 spans 16 amino acids. Germline V CDR1 and CDR2: MNHEY, SVGAGI. The CDR3 loop is CASSYEPSGRGDEQFF. CDR3 nucleotide sequence: TGTGCCAGCAGTTATGAGCCTAGCGGGAGGGGGGATGAGCAGTTCTTC.

The J gene is TRBJ2-7, the V gene TRBV6-5, with a tentative D call TRBD1 (6 bases). V lost 4 bases and J 5 bases, leaving 12 bases between the germline ends. The germline gives CDR1 MNHEY, CDR2 SVGAGI. CDR3 length equals 13 residues. The CDR3 reads CASSSWTANEQYF. The CDR3, as DNA: TGTGCCAGCAGTTCCTGGACAGCAAACGAGCAGTACTTC.

This chain connects TRBV5-1 to TRBJ2-7; D call uncertain. CDR1 is SGHRS and CDR2 is YFSETQ in the germline V gene. Trimming left V 4 bases short and J 3 bases short, with 14 bases between. The length of the CDR3 is 14 residues. This chain's CDR3 is CASSPAPDHYEQYF. In nucleotides, the CDR3 is TGCGCCAGCAGCCCAGCCCCAGACCACTACGAGCAGTACTTC.

The V and J genes are TRBV7-6 and TRBJ2-1; D unclear. V gave up 1 base and J gave up 7 bases, with 11 bases separating them. CDR3 size: 14 residues. The germline gives CDR1 SGHVS, CDR2 FNYEAQ. The CDR3 protein is CASSLVIQPNEQFF. The DNA of the CDR3 is TGTGCCAGCAGCTTAGTGATTCAACCTAATGAGCAGTTCTTC.

This clone was seen just once. This rearrangement joins TRBV7-8 to TRBJ2-7; 12 bases are shared with TRBD2. V was clipped by 5 bases and J by 0 bases; unmatched bases: 5. Germline CDR1 SGHVS, CDR2 FQNEAQ. The CDR3 runs to 16 residues. The CDR3 DNA reads TGTGCCAGCAGCCCTACTAGCGGGGGGTACTCCTACGAGCAGTACTTC. Amino acid sequence: CASSPTSGGYSYEQYF.

This chain joins TRBV19 and TRBJ1-1; D is undetermined. The CDR3 sequence is 12 residues long. Per the germline V gene, CDR1 is LNHDA and CDR2 is SQIVND (reference sequence). V lost 3 bases and J 1 base, leaving 3 bases between the germline ends. The CDR3: CASSMGNTEAFF. The CDR3 bases are TGTGCCAGTAGTATGGGGAACACTGAAGCTTTCTTT.

The rearrangement joins TRBV11-2 to TRBJ2-7; 10 nucleotides line up with TRBD1. The junction had 13 bases not matched to a gene; V was cut back by 5 bases and J by 6 bases. The CDR3 sequence is 16 residues long. CDR1 is SGHAT, CDR2 FQNNGV, per germline. The CDR3 reads CASSHLGTGVSFEQYF. The CDR3 DNA follows: TGTGCCAGCAGCCATCTCGGGACAGGGGTCTCTTTCGAGCAGTACTTC. The full variable domain, with the rest looked up from reference TRBV11-2 and TRBJ2-7, is EAGVAQSPRYKIIEKRQSVAFWCNPISGHATLYWYQQILGQGPKLLIQFQNNGVVDDSQLPKDRFSAERLKGVDSTLKIQPAKLEDSAVYLCASSHLGTGVSFEQYFGPGTRLTVT.

The rearrangement links TRBV30 to TRBJ1-2, with D maybe TRBD1 (6 bases). Germline CDR1 reads GTSNPN; CDR2 reads SVGIG (reference sequence). V was shortened by 4 bases and J by 2 bases, with 11 bases between the two germline ends. This CDR3 comprises 13 residues. This chain's CDR3 is CAWTGTRNYGYTF. DNA for the CDR3: TGTGCCTGGACCGGGACACGGAACTATGGCTACACCTTC.

The chain uses TRBV27 and TRBJ2-1, with 11 bases that match TRBD1. The CDR3 spans 15 residues. V lost 2 bases to trimming and J lost 9 bases; unmatched junction nucleotides: 6. Germline V gene lookup returns CDR1 MNHEY and CDR2 SMNVEV (reference sequence). The CDR3 reads CASSLGGQGVIEQFF. CDR3 DNA: TGTGCCAGCAGTTTAGGGGGACAGGGGGTGATTGAGCAGTTCTTC.

In this sample, this clone turned up a few times. The chain is built from TRBV5-1 and TRBJ2-7; TRBD1 is a possible D gene (6 bases). Trimming pared 1 base from V and 3 bases from J, leaving 11 bases between. The germline gives CDR1 SGHRS, CDR2 YFSETQ. This CDR3 spans 14 amino acids. The CDR3 DNA sequence: TGCGCCAGCAGCTTGACAGGGTATAGCTACGAGCAGTACTTC. It codes for CASSLTGYSYEQYF.

This clone was counted only a few times. The chain has TRBV4-2 and TRBJ1-1; no clear D. Trimming cost V 0 bases and J 1 base, with 6 bases left between them. This CDR3 region has 14 residues. Germline CDR1 and CDR2: LGHNA and YNFKEQ. CDR3 bases: TGTGCCAGCAGCCAAGATACCGCGAACACTGAAGCTTTCTTT. The encoded protein is CASSQDTANTEAFF.

The gene calls are TRBV2 and TRBJ1-4; D is unresolved. V was pared by 4 bases and J by 8 bases, with 11 bases between. The CDR3 length is 13 residues. Germline V gives CDR1 SNHLY, CDR2 FYNNEI. CDR3 nucleotides: TGTGCCAGCAGTGGGCTTAACGCGGAAAAACTGTTTTTT. Translated, it gives CASSGLNAEKLFF.

A few counts support this clone. J is TRBJ1-2 and V is TRBV9, with 7 bases that match TRBD1. The V gene end was trimmed by 0 bases and the J gene end by 3 bases; junction bases not matched to a gene: 2. Germline assignment: CDR1 SGDLS and CDR2 YYNGEE. This CDR3 is 14 amino acids long. CDR3 nucleotide sequence: TGTGCCAGCAGCGTAGGTGGGACAGACTATGGCTACACCTTC. It codes for CASSVGGTDYGYTF.

V usage is TRBV6-5 and J usage is TRBJ1-5; TRBD1 agrees at 7 bases. Germline assignment: CDR1 MNHEY and CDR2 SVGAGI. V shed 4 bases and J 6 bases; nucleotides not matched to a gene: 3. CDR3 length: 13 residues. CDR3 in DNA: TGTGCCAGCAGTTCCGGGACAGTTCAGCCCCAGCATTTT. Residues: CASSSGTVQPQHF.

CDR3 DNA: TGTGCCAGCAGCTTTGACACCGGGGAGCTGTTTTTT. Its translation: CASSFDTGELFF. The chain uses TRBV7-3 and TRBJ2-2; D not certain. Between the trimmed V and J ends, which lost 3 bases and 3 bases, there was a span of 2 bases. The CDR3 has 12 amino acids. The germline CDR1 and CDR2 sequences are SGHTA and FQGTGA.

The chain joins TRBV5-1 to TRBJ2-3; 8 positions match TRBD2. Germline V CDR1 and CDR2: SGHRS, YFSETQ. V shed 2 bases, J shed 4 bases, and the junction held 12 bases outside the gene matches. The CDR3 has 17 amino acids. DNA for the CDR3: TGCGCCAGCAGCTTTGGTGGGCGGGAGGTCCCCCCAGATACGCAGTATTTT. Protein sequence: CASSFGGREVPPDTQYF.

V and J are TRBV4-1 and TRBJ2-7; possibly TRBD1 for D (6 bases). From germline, CDR1 is MGHRA and CDR2 YSYEKL. The V end lost 3 bases, the J end lost 3 bases, and 15 bases lay between the germline ends. The CDR3 extends over 15 amino acids. CDR3 amino acids: CASSHSLLRGYEQYF. Here the CDR3 DNA reads TGCGCCAGCAGCCATAGTCTTCTCAGGGGCTACGAGCAGTACTTC.

This rearrangement joins TRBV19 to TRBJ2-2; unclear D gene. CDR1 and CDR2 from the germline V gene are LNHDA and SQIVND (reference sequence). CDR3 length: 10 amino acids. V was shortened by 9 bases and J by 8 bases, with 7 bases between the two germline ends. CDR3 DNA sequence: TGTGCCAGCTACATGGGGGAGCTGTTTTTT. Its protein product is CASYMGELFF.

The chain joins TRBV5-5 to TRBJ1-2; D not resolved. The V gene lost 0 bases and the J gene lost 4 bases, with 10 bases spanning the gap. CDR1 SGHKS and CDR2 YYEKEE come from the germline V gene (reference sequence). The CDR3 loop spans 14 amino acids. The CDR3 here is CASSLAGTGYGYTF. In DNA, the CDR3 is TGTGCCAGCAGCTTGGCCGGAACGGGCTATGGCTACACCTTC.

The V call is TRBV6-1, the J call TRBJ2-7; 10 bases align to TRBD1. Germline lookup yields CDR1 MNHNS and CDR2 SASEGT. The V gene end was trimmed by 6 bases and the J gene end by 4 bases; junction bases not matched to a gene: 9. The CDR3 covers 15 residues. The CDR3 sequence is CASRNPRDRGYEQYF. CDR3 sequence (DNA): TGTGCCAGCAGAAACCCCCGGGACAGGGGTTACGAGCAGTACTTC.

The rearrangement links TRBV4-1 to TRBJ2-1; 10 bases map to TRBD2. Germline CDR1 reads MGHRA; CDR2 reads YSYEKL. The CDR3 is 15 amino acids. V trimming: 1 base; J trimming: 8 bases; junction bases outside the gene matches: 5. CDR3 region: CASSQVPSGSDEQFF. The CDR3, as DNA: TGCGCCAGCAGCCAAGTGCCTAGCGGGAGCGATGAGCAGTTCTTC.

The chain couples TRBV6-5 to TRBJ2-3; D is possibly TRBD1 (5 bases). CDR1 MNHEY and CDR2 SVGAGI come from the germline V gene. The CDR3 consists of 13 residues. Trimming pared 7 bases from V and 1 base from J, leaving 9 bases between. CDR3 coding DNA: TGTGCCAGCACCCTAGGGGGCACAGATACGCAGTATTTT. Encoded protein: CASTLGGTDTQYF.